Listed below are T cell receptor beta chains from one sample, sequenced in a study of T-cell reconstitution after alpha-beta-depleted transplantation in children. A single record per CDR3 protein comes from TCRdb applying MiXCR to the PCR reads. The sample lists about 830,000 distinct CDR3 sequences; roughly 15% were seen once. Sample: PBMCs, mostly from graft donor cells, taken 360 days after TCRalphabeta/CD19-depleted stem cell transplant. These receptors were obtained from a male patient between 5 and 17 years old who had a stem cell transplant for acute lymphoblastic leukemia, so the T cells may come from the graft donor. Both conserved end residues are part of each CDR3. The D gene is left open where the match is weak. The size of a clone is reported for some rows only, either as once, few or many, or as a class for expanded clones.

.	TRBV28	.	TRBJ2-2	TGTGCCAGCAGTTTACGGGAACGCACCGGGGAGCTGTTTTTT	CASSLRERTGELFF
.	TRBV5-6	many	TRBJ1-2	TGTGCCAGCAGCTTGGTTTGGCAGGGCCATGGCTACACCTTC	CASSLVWQGHGYTF
.	TRBV2	.	TRBJ2-3	TGTGCCAGCAGTGAGGAACAGCAGAACACAGATACGCAGTATTTT	CASSEEQQNTDTQYF
TRBD2	TRBV20-1	.	TRBJ2-5	TGCAGTGCTAGCGGGAGGTCCGGCCAAGAGACCCAGTACTTC	CSASGRSGQETQYF
.	TRBV15	many	TRBJ2-2	TGTGCCACCAGCAGGATCCCAGGCAGCGTCACCGGGGAGCTGTTTTTT	CATSRIPGSVTGELFF
.	TRBV24-1	.	TRBJ1-2	TGTGCCACCAGTGATCTGGGGCGGAACTATGGCTACACCTTC	CATSDLGRNYGYTF
.	TRBV27	many	TRBJ2-7	TGTGCCAGCAGTTTATCAGGGAGACACGAGCAGTACTTC	CASSLSGRHEQYF
TRBD1	TRBV5-1	many	TRBJ2-4	TGCGCCAGCAGCTTGGCTCCAGGACAGGGGGCTTCGAACATTCAGTACTTC	CASSLAPGQGASNIQYF
.	TRBV19	.	TRBJ2-1	TGTGCCAGTAGTATTGGAGACAGGATCTCCTACAATGAGCAGTTCTTC	CASSIGDRISYNEQFF
.	TRBV9	few	TRBJ2-5	TGTGCCAGCAGCGTCTTATCCTTCGGAGAGACCCAGTACTTC	CASSVLSFGETQYF
.	TRBV20-1	many	TRBJ1-4	TGCAGTGCGAGAGGGGACACATCCCGGCGAGAAAAACTGTTTTTT	CSARGDTSRREKLFF
.	TRBV24-1	.	TRBJ2-1	TGTGCCACCAGTGAGGCAGAGAACAATGAGCAGTTCTTC	CATSEAENNEQFF
.	TRBV29-1	many	TRBJ2-1	TGCAGCGTTGAAAGGGATTTGAATGAGCAGTTCTTC	CSVERDLNEQFF
.	TRBV3-1	.	TRBJ2-7	TGTGCCAGCAGCGAAAGGAGGGGGACTTACGAGCAGTACTTC	CASSERRGTYEQYF
.	TRBV20-1	.	TRBJ2-7	TGCAGTGCTAGGGCCAGCCCCGGCTACGAGCAGTACTTC	CSARASPGYEQYF
.	TRBV5-1	.	TRBJ1-3	TGCGCCAGCCGTTTGGGGAGCATCTCTGGAAACACCATATATTTT	CASRLGSISGNTIYF
TRBD1	TRBV29-1	.	TRBJ2-1	TGCAGCGTTGCTTTCCAGGGGGCAAGAGAGCAGTTCTTC	CSVAFQGAREQFF
.	TRBV20-1	.	TRBJ2-3	TGCAGTGCTAGAGATCCGGGAGTGGTTACAGATACGCAGTATTTT	CSARDPGVVTDTQYF
TRBD1	TRBV5-1	.	TRBJ1-1	TGCGCCAGCAGCTTGCAGGGGGCGACAGGGAACACTGAAGCTTTCTTT	CASSLQGATGNTEAFF
TRBD2	TRBV5-1	few	TRBJ2-7	TGCGCCAGCAGCTTGACCTTCCTGACTAGCGCCTCCTACGAGCAGTACTTC	CASSLTFLTSASYEQYF
.	TRBV10-3	many	TRBJ2-7	TGTGCCATCAGTGAGTTCGGCGCATCCTCCTACGAGCAGTACTTC	CAISEFGASSYEQYF
.	TRBV5-5	few	TRBJ2-1	TGTGCCAGCAGCCAGGGAGAGGGGCAGCAGTTCTTC	CASSQGEGQQFF
TRBD1	TRBV28	few	TRBJ1-6	TGTGCCAGCAGTTTGATTAAGGGGGCTGGGAATTCACCCCTCCACTTT	CASSLIKGAGNSPLHF
TRBD1	TRBV5-6	.	TRBJ2-3	TGTGCCAGCAGCCCCCTGGACAGGGGGAGCACAGATACGCAGTATTTT	CASSPLDRGSTDTQYF
TRBD1	TRBV5-1	.	TRBJ1-2	TGCGCCAGCAGCTTAAACAGGGGGCCCCATCCCTCCTTCTTC	CASSLNRGPHPSFF
.	TRBV5-1	few	TRBJ2-1	TGCGCCAGCAGCACCGGGTTAGGGTATCAAAGAAACTCCTACAATGAGCAGTTCTTC	CASSTGLGYQRNSYNEQFF
.	TRBV1	.	TRBJ2-2	TGCACCAGCAGCCAAGACCAAGGTAGCGGGCCTTCCGGGGAGCTGTTTTTT	CTSSQDQGSGPSGELFF
TRBD2	TRBV27	.	TRBJ2-7	TGTGCCAGCAGTTTCAGCGGGAGGGCTCGGGAGCAGTACTTC	CASSFSGRAREQYF
TRBD1	TRBV12-3/TRBV12-4	.	TRBJ2-1	TGTGCCAGCAGTGGACAGGGAAGGGAGAGTGAGCAGTTCTTC	CASSGQGRESEQFF
.	TRBV5-1	few	TRBJ2-1	TGCGCCAGCAGCTTGGTAACTAGGCGGTATAATGAGCAGTTCTTC	CASSLVTRRYNEQFF
.	TRBV24-1	many	TRBJ2-5	TGTGCCACCAGTGAAGGTACCTTTCGAGAGACCCAGTACTTC	CATSEGTFRETQYF
.	TRBV5-5	many	TRBJ2-2	TGTGCCAGCAGCCCCTTAGGCGCCGGGGAGCTGTTTTTT	CASSPLGAGELFF
TRBD1	TRBV7-2	many	TRBJ1-1	TGTGCCAGCAGCTCCCAGGGGGCTATGAACACTGAAGCTTTCTTT	CASSSQGAMNTEAFF
.	TRBV27	many	TRBJ1-5	TGTGCCAGCAGACTGAGGGGGAGCAATCAGCCCCAGCATTTT	CASRLRGSNQPQHF
.	TRBV29-1	.	TRBJ2-2	TGCATCTTAGGGGCGGGATCGCGGACCGGGGAGCTGTTTTTT	CILGAGSRTGELFF
TRBD2	TRBV7-3	few	TRBJ2-3	TGTGCCAGCGCGAGGACTAGCGGGAGCCCGAGCACAGATACGCAGTATTTT	CASARTSGSPSTDTQYF
.	TRBV30	once	TRBJ2-2	TGTGCCTGGAGTGTAACGTATGCCGGGGAGCTGTTTTTT	CAWSVTYAGELFF
.	TRBV11-1	few	TRBJ2-7	TGTGCCAGCAGGGGCACATGGGCAGACAGCGCTTCTGGCTACGAGCAGTACTTC	CASRGTWADSASGYEQYF
.	TRBV5-6	.	TRBJ2-7	TGTGCCAGCAGCACCCCCCCGGGATTAGAGCAGTACTTC	CASSTPPGLEQYF
TRBD1	TRBV12-3/TRBV12-4	.	TRBJ1-2	TGTGCCAGCAGCCACGACAGGGGTCGGGGCTACACCTTC	CASSHDRGRGYTF
TRBD2	TRBV7-3	few	TRBJ2-2	TGTGCCAGCAGCTTAACCCCTAGCGGGGGAAACACCGGGGAGCTGTTTTTT	CASSLTPSGGNTGELFF
TRBD1	TRBV29-1	.	TRBJ2-5	TGCAGCGTTGAGGGGACAGGGTTTATTGAGACCCAGTACTTC	CSVEGTGFIETQYF
TRBD1	TRBV18	few	TRBJ2-2	TGTGCCAGCTCTCCCCGACAGGGGCAACAAACGAACACCGGGGAGCTGTTTTTT	CASSPRQGQQTNTGELFF
.	TRBV2	.	TRBJ2-7	TGTGCCAGCACCTTTAAGTACAGGTACGAGCAGTACTTC	CASTFKYRYEQYF
TRBD2	TRBV9	few	TRBJ2-3	TGTGCCAGCAGCATAGAATCGACTAGCCTCACGGGTGGTACGCAGTATTTT	CASSIESTSLTGGTQYF
TRBD1	TRBV29-1	.	TRBJ2-7	TGCAGCGTTGGAGGTCGGGCAGGGGGATTGGAGCAGTACTTC	CSVGGRAGGLEQYF
.	TRBV10-3	.	TRBJ2-3	TGTGCCATCAGTAGTAGCACAGATACGCAGTATTTT	CAISSSTDTQYF
TRBD1	TRBV27	many	TRBJ2-7	TGTGCCAGCAGTGCGACAGGGGGCCCCCACGAGCAGTACTTC	CASSATGGPHEQYF
TRBD1	TRBV20-1	few	TRBJ2-7	TGCAGTGCTTTTATAGGACAGGGAAAATACGAGCAGTACTTC	CSAFIGQGKYEQYF
TRBD1	TRBV2	.	TRBJ1-2	TGTGCCAGCATACTCTGGGACAGGGGGCGCGTTGGCTACACCTTC	CASILWDRGRVGYTF
TRBD2	TRBV11-1	.	TRBJ2-3	TGTGCCAGCAGCTTCCGGACTAGCGGGAGGGCAAGCACAGATACGCAGTATTTT	CASSFRTSGRASTDTQYF
.	TRBV4-2	.	TRBJ2-7	TGTGCCAGCAGCCAAGGGAGTCGGGAGTACCTCTACGAGCAGTACTTC	CASSQGSREYLYEQYF
.	TRBV7-8	few	TRBJ2-2	TGTGCCAGCAGCTTAATATCAGGAGCCGGGGAGCTGTTTTTT	CASSLISGAGELFF
TRBD2	TRBV4-1	few	TRBJ2-7	TGCGCCAGCAGCCAACAACTAGCGGGATTCTCCTACGAGCAGTACTTC	CASSQQLAGFSYEQYF
TRBD2	TRBV5-6	.	TRBJ2-1	TGTGCCAGCAGCCATAGAAGGGGGACTAGGGGCTACAATGAGCAGTTCTTC	CASSHRRGTRGYNEQFF
.	TRBV25-1	few	TRBJ2-3	TGTGCCAGCAGTGAATTGGCGTCAGGGCGGTCCACAGATACGCAGTATTTT	CASSELASGRSTDTQYF
.	TRBV10-3	many	TRBJ2-5	TGTGCCATCAGTGAGTCGGGACGGATCCAAGAGACCCAGTACTTC	CAISESGRIQETQYF
TRBD2	TRBV4-1	many	TRBJ2-2	TGCGCCAGCAGCCAGGTCTTTCAAGCGGGAGGCGGGGAGCTGTTTTTT	CASSQVFQAGGGELFF
TRBD1	TRBV12-3/TRBV12-4	few	TRBJ2-5	TGTGCCAGCAGTTTCCGGGACAGGGGAGAGGAGACCCAGTACTTC	CASSFRDRGEETQYF